This record looks at one T cell receptor beta chain sequence and its context. From germline, CDR1 is ENHRY and CDR2 SYGVKD. This CDR3 is built from 11 residues. The V gene lost 8 bases and the J gene lost 11 bases, with 15 bases spanning the gap. TCRdb re-called the RT-PCR reads through MiXCR, storing one row per CDR3 protein. The sample yields approximately 720,000 distinct CDR3 sequences, more than 13% seen once. The clonotype comes from a female donor in good health, serving as a healthy control. Sequenced input: memory CD4+ T cells from blood. The gene calls are TRBV10-3 and TRBJ1-1, with a weak D call TRBD1 (5 bases). CDR3 amino acids: CAIGAQGSAFF. The CDR3 coding sequence is TGTGCCATCGGGGCCCAAGGGTCGGCTTTCTTT.